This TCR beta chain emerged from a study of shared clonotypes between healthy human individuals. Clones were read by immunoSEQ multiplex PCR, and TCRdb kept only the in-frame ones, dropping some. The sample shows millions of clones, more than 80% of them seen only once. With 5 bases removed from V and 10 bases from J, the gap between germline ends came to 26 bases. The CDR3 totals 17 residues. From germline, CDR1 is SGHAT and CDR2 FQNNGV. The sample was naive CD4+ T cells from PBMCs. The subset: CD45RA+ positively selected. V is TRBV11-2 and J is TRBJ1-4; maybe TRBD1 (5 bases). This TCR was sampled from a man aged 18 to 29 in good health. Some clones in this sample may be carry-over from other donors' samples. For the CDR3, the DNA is TGTGCCAGCAGCCCCGGTTCAACCGGCGGGGGAAGGGCAAAACTGTTTTTT. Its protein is CASSPGSTGGGRAKLFF. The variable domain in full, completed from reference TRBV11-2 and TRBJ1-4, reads EAGVAQSPRYKIIEKRQSVAFWCNPISGHATLYWYQQILGQGPKLLIQFQNNGVVDDSQLPKDRFSAERLKGVDSTLKIQPAKLEDSAVYLCASSPGSTGGGRAKLFFGSGTQLSVL.